This T cell receptor (beta chain) comes out of a study of CD8+ T cells in alopecia areata. General study results and limits: Scalp clonality and expanded CD8+ clones among the top 100 fell significantly with tofacitinib. Normal skin contains resident alphabeta T cells, and these are also sequenced in scalp samples.

As the sequencing template, cDNA was produced by extracting RNA and reverse transcribing it. The table came from immunoSEQ multiplex PCR; TCRdb's copy has only in-frame clones and leaves some out. The sample has 110,000 to 150,000 clones, 45% to 65% seen once; the top ten hold roughly 15%. Treatment described: oral pan-JAK inhibitor, 5-10 mg twice daily. For this clone: Its cognate antigen is unknown. Other nucleotide sequences from this sample produce the same CDR3.

The germline V gene encodes CDR1 LNHNV and CDR2 YYDKDF (reference sequence). This CDR3 has 13 amino acids. V shed 3 bases, J shed 5 bases, and the junction held 1 base outside the gene matches. The specimen comprised CD8+ T cells sorted from blood, sampled at week 4, from a patient treated with tofacitinib. The genes are TRBV15 and TRBJ1-2, with 9 bases aligning to TRBD1. This clonotype was sampled from a human donor with alopecia areata. CDR3 region: CATSRGTGYGYTF. DNA of the CDR3: TGTGCCACCAGCAGGGGGACAGGGTATGGCTACACCTTC.